A selection of T cell receptor beta chains follows, all from one sample in a study of response to subunit inactivated influenza vaccine. TCRdb passed the RT-PCR reads through MiXCR, listing each CDR3 protein once. Among hundreds of thousands of distinct CDR3 sequences listed, roughly 13% were seen once. The source was PBMCs from blood, collected about 14 days before vaccination. Every receptor here comes from a man aged 50-60 years who received an inactivated influenza vaccine. Each CDR3 is given with its conserved first and last residue. D genes are given only for firm matches. Some rows have no size entry. The others give once, few or many, or a class for an expanded clone.

J,V,size,D,DNA,CDR3
TRBJ1-4,TRBV12-3/TRBV12-4,few,NA,TGTGCCAGCAGTTTCACCTGGCAGGCTTCGGGTGATGAAAAACTGTTTTTT,CASSFTWQASGDEKLFF
TRBJ2-2,TRBV7-3,few,NA,TGTGCCAGCAGCTCCACCGTCGGGGAGCTGTTTTTT,CASSSTVGELFF
TRBJ2-1,TRBV3-1,NA,TRBD2,TGTGCCAGCACCTCTTCGGGACTAGGGTTGGACAATGAGCAGTTCTTC,CASTSSGLGLDNEQFF
TRBJ2-5,TRBV12-3/TRBV12-4,few,NA,TGTGCCAGCAGTCCCGTGACAGGAGGAGAGACCCAGTACTTC,CASSPVTGGETQYF
TRBJ2-5,TRBV7-2,few,TRBD2,TGTGCCAGCAGCCTACCGGGACTAGCGGCAACGTACCAAGAGACCCAGTACTTC,CASSLPGLAATYQETQYF
TRBJ2-3,TRBV2,NA,NA,TGTGCCAGCAGTACCCGGACAGACAGCACAGATACGCAGTATTTT,CASSTRTDSTDTQYF
TRBJ2-1,TRBV7-2,NA,TRBD2,TGTGCCAGCAGCGCCCGCCTACTAGCGGGAGGGCCCAATGAGCAGTTCTTC,CASSARLLAGGPNEQFF
TRBJ2-7,TRBV7-9,NA,NA,TGTGCCAGCAGCTTAGCGCATGGCGGCTCCTACGAGCAGTACTTC,CASSLAHGGSYEQYF
TRBJ2-1,TRBV4-1,few,NA,TGCGCCAGCAGCCAAGGACACCAAGGGGCTTACAATGAGCAGTTCTTC,CASSQGHQGAYNEQFF
TRBJ1-6,TRBV14,NA,TRBD1,TGTGCCAGCAGCCTAAGACAGGGTCTGAGGTCACCCCTCCACTTT,CASSLRQGLRSPLHF
TRBJ2-3,TRBV4-3,few,TRBD2,TGCGCCAGCAGCCACTCCGGGACTAGCGGGCGGCCCACAGATACGCAGTATTTT,CASSHSGTSGRPTDTQYF
TRBJ1-6,TRBV11-3,few,NA,TGTGCCAGCAGCTCAGACCAGGGCTCGCCCCTCCACTTT,CASSSDQGSPLHF
TRBJ2-5,TRBV14,NA,NA,TGTGCCAGCAGCCAAGAGGGGACTTATCAGACCCAGTACTTC,CASSQEGTYQTQYF
TRBJ2-3,TRBV5-1,few,NA,TGCGCCAGCAGCTTGCGGCAGGGGCCTAGCACAGATACGCAGTATTTT,CASSLRQGPSTDTQYF
TRBJ2-5,TRBV5-1,few,NA,TGCGCCAGCAGCTTTCCCACCCCTTACACGATGGCAAGAGGTGGGGAGACCCAGTACTTC,CASSFPTPYTMARGGETQYF
TRBJ1-6,TRBV6-1,NA,TRBD1,TGTGCCAGCAGCCTCAAACAGGGGGCCGGGTCCTATAATTCACCCCTCCACTTT,CASSLKQGAGSYNSPLHF
TRBJ2-1,TRBV6-5,NA,TRBD2,TGTGCCAGCAGTTACTTCGGACTAGCGGCCTACAATGAGCAGTTCTTC,CASSYFGLAAYNEQFF
TRBJ2-1,TRBV29-1,few,NA,TGCAGCGTTGCTGGGGGCCGCAATGAGCAGTTCTTC,CSVAGGRNEQFF
TRBJ2-7,TRBV9,few,NA,TGTGCCAGCAGCGTAGGACTAGATTCCTACGAGCAGTACTTC,CASSVGLDSYEQYF
TRBJ1-1,TRBV4-1,NA,NA,TGCGCCAGCAGCCAAGGCCTGACTTTGAACACTGAAGCTTTCTTT,CASSQGLTLNTEAFF
TRBJ2-7,TRBV7-9,many,NA,TGTGCCAGCAGCTTAGAGGTTACGAGGGGTGGGGAGCAGTACTTC,CASSLEVTRGGEQYF
TRBJ2-1,TRBV3-1,NA,NA,TGTGCCAGCAGCCAAGTCTTCAATGAGCAGTTCTTC,CASSQVFNEQFF
TRBJ1-5,TRBV7-2,few,NA,TGTGCCAGCAGCCCCGGGTCCCCCCAGCCCCAGCATTTT,CASSPGSPQPQHF
TRBJ2-3,TRBV12-3/TRBV12-4,NA,NA,TGTGCCAGCAAATCCCGATATAACACAGATACGCAGTATTTT,CASKSRYNTDTQYF
TRBJ2-5,TRBV4-3,many,TRBD2,TGCGCCAGCAGCCGGGACTACCACCAAGAGACCCAGTACTTC,CASSRDYHQETQYF
TRBJ1-5,TRBV2,NA,NA,TGTGCCAGCAGTGAAGCCCTGGGTCCTCAGCCCCAGCATTTT,CASSEALGPQPQHF
TRBJ2-5,TRBV7-9,many,TRBD2,TGTGCCAGCAGCCCTCCCCGCGGGGGAGAAGAGACCCAGTACTTC,CASSPPRGGEETQYF
TRBJ2-6,TRBV7-9,NA,NA,TGTGCCAGCAGCCCAGGGTCAGGAACTGGGGCCAACGTCCTGACTTTC,CASSPGSGTGANVLTF
TRBJ1-2,TRBV28,many,NA,TGTGCCAGCAGTCGGGACACTGGCTACACCTTC,CASSRDTGYTF
TRBJ2-5,TRBV15,NA,TRBD2,TGTGCCACCAGCCCGGGCACTAGCGGGGGTCGGGAGACCCAGTACTTC,CATSPGTSGGRETQYF
TRBJ1-1,TRBV20-1,few,TRBD1,TGCAGTGCTCCCGGGACAGGGTGGACTGAAGCTTTCTTT,CSAPGTGWTEAFF
TRBJ2-1,TRBV6-1,many,TRBD2,TGTGCCAGCACCCTAGCGGGAGGGCCCTACAATGAGCAGTTCTTC,CASTLAGGPYNEQFF
TRBJ1-2,TRBV20-1,few,TRBD1,TGCAGTGCTGCTGGGGACAGCCTAATTTATGGCTACACCTTC,CSAAGDSLIYGYTF
TRBJ1-5,TRBV19,NA,NA,TGTGCCAGTGGCGGCAGGGATCATCAGCCCCAGCATTTT,CASGGRDHQPQHF
TRBJ2-3,TRBV19,NA,NA,TGTGCCAGTAGACAGTCTAGCACAGATACGCAGTATTTT,CASRQSSTDTQYF
TRBJ2-7,TRBV20-1,few,TRBD1,TGCAGTGCGCCCGGCGGGACAGGGGGTTTCTACGAGCAGTACTTC,CSAPGGTGGFYEQYF
TRBJ2-1,TRBV7-2,few,NA,TGTGCCAGCAGCTTGGGACGCCTGGGGAATGAGCAGTTCTTC,CASSLGRLGNEQFF
TRBJ1-1,TRBV11-1,few,TRBD1,TGTGCCAGCAGCCGCAGCCCAGTCTTCAGACAGGGAAAAACTGAAGCTTTCTTT,CASSRSPVFRQGKTEAFF
TRBJ2-7,TRBV6-1,few,TRBD2,TGTGCCAGCAGTGAGCTAGCGGGAGGGCCGTACGAGCAGTACTTC,CASSELAGGPYEQYF
TRBJ2-3,TRBV10-3,NA,TRBD1,TGTGCCATCAGTGCCGGGACAGGGGACACAGATACGCAGTATTTT,CAISAGTGDTDTQYF
TRBJ1-2,TRBV5-6,NA,NA,TGTGCCAGCAGCTTGATGAACTATGGCTACACCTTC,CASSLMNYGYTF
TRBJ1-1,TRBV30,NA,NA,TGTGCCTGGAGGCGGGACACCACCACAGAAGCTTTCTTT,CAWRRDTTTEAFF
TRBJ2-2,TRBV2,few,NA,TGTGCCAGCAGGAGACGGGGACCGATCACCGGGGAGCTGTTTTTT,CASRRRGPITGELFF
TRBJ2-7,TRBV7-9,NA,NA,TGTGCCAGCAGCCCTCAGAAGGGAGGCCTCCGTTCCTACGAGCAGTACTTC,CASSPQKGGLRSYEQYF
TRBJ2-3,TRBV6-5,few,TRBD2,TGTGCCAGCAGTTATCGCGGACTAGCGGGGGGGGCTAGCACAGATACGCAGTATTTT,CASSYRGLAGGASTDTQYF